A single TCR beta chain is shown here with its context. Participant age was about 18 to 89 years, and participants resided in about two dozen US areas. This specimen belongs to a study of blood T cell repertoires in COVID-19. CDR3 length: 15 amino acids. The germline V gene encodes CDR1 SEHNR and CDR2 FQNEAQ (reference sequence). V dropped 4 bases and J dropped 2 bases, with 14 bases sitting between them. Method: immunoSEQ multiplex PCR; TCRdb's copy keeps in-frame clones and lacks some. The repertoire holds 150,000 to 200,000 clones, around 85% seen once, with roughly 6% in the top ten. The sample consisted of PBMCs or T cells enriched from blood (not recorded which). The chain links TRBV7-9 to TRBJ1-1, with D unclear. The source is a woman between 40 and 50 years old with acute COVID-19. CDR3 protein: CASSYWASLNTEAFF. As DNA, the CDR3 is TGTGCCAGCAGCTATTGGGCATCCTTAAACACTGAAGCTTTCTTT.